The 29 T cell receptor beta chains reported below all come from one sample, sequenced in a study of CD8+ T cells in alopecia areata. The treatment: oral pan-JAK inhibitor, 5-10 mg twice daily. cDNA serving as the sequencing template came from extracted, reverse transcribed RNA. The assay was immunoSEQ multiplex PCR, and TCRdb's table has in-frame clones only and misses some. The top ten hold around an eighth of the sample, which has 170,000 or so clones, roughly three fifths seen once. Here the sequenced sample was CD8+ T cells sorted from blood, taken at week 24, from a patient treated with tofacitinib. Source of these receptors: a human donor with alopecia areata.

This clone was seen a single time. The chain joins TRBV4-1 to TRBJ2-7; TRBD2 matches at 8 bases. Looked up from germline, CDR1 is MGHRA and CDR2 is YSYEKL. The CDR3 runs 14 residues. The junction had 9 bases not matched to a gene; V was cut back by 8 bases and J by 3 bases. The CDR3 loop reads CASSVGRGDYEQYF. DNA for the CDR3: TGCGCCAGCTCCGTGGGGCGGGGGGACTACGAGCAGTACTTC.

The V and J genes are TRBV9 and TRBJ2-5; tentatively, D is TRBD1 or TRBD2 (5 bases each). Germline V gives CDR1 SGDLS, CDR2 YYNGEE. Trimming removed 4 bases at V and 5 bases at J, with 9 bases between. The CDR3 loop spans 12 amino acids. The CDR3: CASSRWGETQYF. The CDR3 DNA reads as TGTGCCAGCAGCCGCTGGGGGGAGACCCAGTACTTC.

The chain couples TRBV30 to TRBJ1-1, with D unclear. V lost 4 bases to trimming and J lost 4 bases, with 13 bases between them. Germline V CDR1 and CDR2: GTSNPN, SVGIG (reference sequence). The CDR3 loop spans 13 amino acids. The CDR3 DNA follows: TGTGCCTGGAACGACCGCCGAGGCACTGAAGCTTTCTTT. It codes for CAWNDRRGTEAFF.

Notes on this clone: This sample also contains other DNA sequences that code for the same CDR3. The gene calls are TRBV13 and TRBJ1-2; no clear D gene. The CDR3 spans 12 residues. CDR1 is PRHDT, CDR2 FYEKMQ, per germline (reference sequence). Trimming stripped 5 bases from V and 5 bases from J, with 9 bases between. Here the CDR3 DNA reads TGTGCCAGCAGCCTGGGGAGTTATGGCTACACCTTC. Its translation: CASSLGSYGYTF.

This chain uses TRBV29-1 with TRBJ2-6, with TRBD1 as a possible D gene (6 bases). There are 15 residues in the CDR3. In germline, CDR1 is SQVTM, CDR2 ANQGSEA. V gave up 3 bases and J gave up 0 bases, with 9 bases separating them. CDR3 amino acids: CSVEDSRSGANVLTF. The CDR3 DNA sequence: TGCAGCGTTGAGGACAGCCGCTCTGGGGCCAACGTCCTGACTTTC.

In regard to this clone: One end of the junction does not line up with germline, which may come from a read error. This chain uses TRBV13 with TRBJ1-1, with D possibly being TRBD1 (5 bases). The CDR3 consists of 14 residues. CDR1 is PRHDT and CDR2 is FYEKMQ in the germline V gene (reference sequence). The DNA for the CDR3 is TGTGCCAGCAGCTCCAGGGTCATGAACACTGAAGCTCTCTTT. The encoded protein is CASSSRVMNTEALF.

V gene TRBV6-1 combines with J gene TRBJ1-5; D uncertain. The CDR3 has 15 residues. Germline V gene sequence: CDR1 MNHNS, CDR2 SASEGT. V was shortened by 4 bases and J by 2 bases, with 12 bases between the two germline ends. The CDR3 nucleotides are TGTGCCAGCAGTGTGAGGGAAAGTGGCAATCAGCCCCAGCATTTT. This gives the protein CASSVRESGNQPQHF.

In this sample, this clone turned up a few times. DNA of the CDR3: TGTGCCAGCAGTTTCGAGGGGGCGAGTTCAGATACGCAGTATTTT. Translating it yields CASSFEGASSDTQYF. The chain recombines TRBV27 with TRBJ2-3; 7 nucleotides align to TRBD1. The CDR3 spans 15 residues. V was pared by 3 bases and J by 4 bases, with 7 bases of the junction left unmatched. The germline V gene encodes CDR1 MNHEY and CDR2 SMNVEV (reference sequence).

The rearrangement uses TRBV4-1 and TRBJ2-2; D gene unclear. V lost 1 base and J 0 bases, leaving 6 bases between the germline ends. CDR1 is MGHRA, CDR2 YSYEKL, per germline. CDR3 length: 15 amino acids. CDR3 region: CASSQGSANTGELFF. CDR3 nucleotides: TGCGCCAGCAGCCAAGGTTCGGCGAACACCGGGGAGCTGTTTTTT.

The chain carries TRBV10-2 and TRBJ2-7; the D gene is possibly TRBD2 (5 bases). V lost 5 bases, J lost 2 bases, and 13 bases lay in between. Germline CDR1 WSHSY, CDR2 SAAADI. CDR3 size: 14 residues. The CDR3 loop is CASSTGFDTYEQYF. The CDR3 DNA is TGCGCCAGCAGTACGGGATTCGATACCTACGAGCAGTACTTC.

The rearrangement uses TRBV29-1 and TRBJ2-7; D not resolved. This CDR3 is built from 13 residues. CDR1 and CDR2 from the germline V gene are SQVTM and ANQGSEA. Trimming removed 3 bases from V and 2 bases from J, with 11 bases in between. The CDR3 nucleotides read TGCAGCGTTGAGGGTGAGTTGCCCTACGAGCAGTACTTC. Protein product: CSVEGELPYEQYF.

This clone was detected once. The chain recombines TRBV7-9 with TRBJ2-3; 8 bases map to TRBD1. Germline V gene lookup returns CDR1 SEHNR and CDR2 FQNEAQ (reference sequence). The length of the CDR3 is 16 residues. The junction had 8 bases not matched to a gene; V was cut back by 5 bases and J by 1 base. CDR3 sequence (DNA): TGTGCCAGCAGCACGGACAGGGCTATAGGCACAGATACGCAGTATTTT. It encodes CASSTDRAIGTDTQYF. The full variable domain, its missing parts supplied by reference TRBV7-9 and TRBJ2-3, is DTGVSQNPRHKITKRGQNVTFRCDPISEHNRLYWYRQTLGQGPEFLTYFQNEAQLEKSRLLSDRFSAERPKGSFSTLEIQRTEQGDSAMYLCASSTDRAIGTDTQYFGPGTRLTVL.

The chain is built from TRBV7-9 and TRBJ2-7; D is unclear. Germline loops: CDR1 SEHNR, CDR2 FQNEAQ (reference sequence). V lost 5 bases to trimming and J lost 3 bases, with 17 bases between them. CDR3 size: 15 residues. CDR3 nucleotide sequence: TGTGCCAGCAGCCCTACATTATCCCTCCTCTACGAGCAGTACTTC. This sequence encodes CASSPTLSLLYEQYF.

CDR3 in DNA: TGTGCCAGCTTCTCTGACCTAACCTACGAGCAGTACTTC. Protein product: CASFSDLTYEQYF. The chain uses TRBV6-5 and TRBJ2-7; D gene ambiguous. The V end was cut by 8 bases, the J end by 2 bases, with 13 bases between. This CDR3 has 13 residues. Germline values: CDR1 MNHEY, CDR2 SVGAGI.

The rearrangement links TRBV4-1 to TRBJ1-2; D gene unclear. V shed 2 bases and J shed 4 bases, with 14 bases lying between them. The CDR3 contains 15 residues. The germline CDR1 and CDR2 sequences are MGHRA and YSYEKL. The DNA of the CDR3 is TGCGCCAGCAGCCAATTGTTCCGACGATTCTATGGCTACACCTTC. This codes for CASSQLFRRFYGYTF.

The CDR3 bases are TGTGCCAGCACCGCTAGCGGGGGGATCCAAGAGACCCAGTACTTC. Translated, it gives CASTASGGIQETQYF. The V gene is TRBV6-5, the J gene TRBJ2-5; TRBD2 matches at 11 bases. V gave up 7 bases and J gave up 1 base; unmatched junction bases: 5. CDR1 MNHEY and CDR2 SVGAGI come from the germline V gene. The CDR3 loop spans 15 amino acids.

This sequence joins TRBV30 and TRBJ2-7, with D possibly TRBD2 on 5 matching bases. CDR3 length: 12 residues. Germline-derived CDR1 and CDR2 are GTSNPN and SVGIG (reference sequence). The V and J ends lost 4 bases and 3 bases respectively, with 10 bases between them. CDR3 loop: CAWMREDYEQYF. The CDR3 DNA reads TGTGCCTGGATGAGGGAAGACTACGAGCAGTACTTC.

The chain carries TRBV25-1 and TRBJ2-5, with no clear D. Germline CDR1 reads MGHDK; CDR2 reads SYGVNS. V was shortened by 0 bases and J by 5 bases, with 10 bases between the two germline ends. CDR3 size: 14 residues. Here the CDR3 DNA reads TGTGCCAGCAGTGAATATGTGGATGGTGAGACCCAGTACTTC. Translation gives CASSEYVDGETQYF. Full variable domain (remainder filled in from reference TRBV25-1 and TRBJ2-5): EADIYQTPRYLVIGTGKKITLECSQTMGHDKMYWYQQDPGMELHLIHYSYGVNSTEKGDLSSESTVSRIRTEHFPLTLESARPSHTSQYLCASSEYVDGETQYFGPGTRLLVL.

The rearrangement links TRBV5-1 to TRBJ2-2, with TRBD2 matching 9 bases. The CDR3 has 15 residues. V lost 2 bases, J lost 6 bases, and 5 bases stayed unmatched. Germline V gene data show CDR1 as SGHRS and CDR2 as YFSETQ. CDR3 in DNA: TGCGCCAGCAGCTTCGAGCGGGGGGTCGCCGGGGAGCTGTTTTTT. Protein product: CASSFERGVAGELFF. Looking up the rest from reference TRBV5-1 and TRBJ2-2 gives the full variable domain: KAGVTQTPRYLIKTRGQQVTLSCSPISGHRSVSWYQQTPGQGLQFLFEYFSETQRNKGNFPGRFSGRQFSNSRSEMNVSTLELGDSALYLCASSFERGVAGELFFGEGSRLTVL.

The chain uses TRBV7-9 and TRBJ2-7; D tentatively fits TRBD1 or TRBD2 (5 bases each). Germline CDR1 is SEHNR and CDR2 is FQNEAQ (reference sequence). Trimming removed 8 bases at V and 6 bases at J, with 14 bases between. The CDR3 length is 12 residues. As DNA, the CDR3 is TGTGCCAGCGGTGAGGGGACGGCCGAGCAGTACTTC. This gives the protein CASGEGTAEQYF. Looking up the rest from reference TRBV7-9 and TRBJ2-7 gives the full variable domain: DTGVSQNPRHKITKRGQNVTFRCDPISEHNRLYWYRQTLGQGPEFLTYFQNEAQLEKSRLLSDRFSAERPKGSFSTLEIQRTEQGDSAMYLCASGEGTAEQYFGPGTRLTVT.

CDR3 nucleotides: TGTGCCAGCAGCCCAGACTGGGTTGAGCAGTTCTTC. Translated, it gives CASSPDWVEQFF. The chain couples TRBV7-9 to TRBJ2-1; D ambiguous. Germline lookup yields CDR1 SEHNR and CDR2 FQNEAQ (reference sequence). V dropped 5 bases and J dropped 9 bases, with 11 bases sitting between them. The CDR3 covers 12 residues.

CDR3 residues: CASSVAVSGEKLFF. As DNA, the CDR3 is TGTGCCAGCAGCGTAGCGGTGAGCGGAGAAAAACTGTTTTTT. The chain couples TRBV9 to TRBJ1-4; D unresolved. V dropped 0 bases and J dropped 8 bases, with 11 bases sitting between them. CDR1 SGDLS and CDR2 YYNGEE come from the germline V gene. The CDR3 has 14 residues.

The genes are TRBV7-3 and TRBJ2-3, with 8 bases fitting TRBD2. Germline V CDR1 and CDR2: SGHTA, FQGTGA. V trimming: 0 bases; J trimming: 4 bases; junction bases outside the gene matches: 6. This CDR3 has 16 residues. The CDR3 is CASSLTAGGGADTQYF. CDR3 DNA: TGTGCCAGCAGCTTAACTGCGGGGGGCGGCGCAGATACGCAGTATTTT.

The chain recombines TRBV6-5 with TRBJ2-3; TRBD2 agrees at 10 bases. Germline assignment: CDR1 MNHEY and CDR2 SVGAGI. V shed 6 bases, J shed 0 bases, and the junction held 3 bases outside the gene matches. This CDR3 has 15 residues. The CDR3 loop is CASRETSGSTDTQYF. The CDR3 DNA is TGTGCCAGCAGAGAGACTAGCGGGAGCACAGATACGCAGTATTTT.

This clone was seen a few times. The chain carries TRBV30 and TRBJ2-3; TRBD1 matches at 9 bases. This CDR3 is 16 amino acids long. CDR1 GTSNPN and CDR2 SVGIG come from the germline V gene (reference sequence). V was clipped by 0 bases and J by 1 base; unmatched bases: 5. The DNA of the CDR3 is TGTGCCTGGAGTGTACAGGGGGCAGGTCGCACAGATACGCAGTATTTT. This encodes CAWSVQGAGRTDTQYF.

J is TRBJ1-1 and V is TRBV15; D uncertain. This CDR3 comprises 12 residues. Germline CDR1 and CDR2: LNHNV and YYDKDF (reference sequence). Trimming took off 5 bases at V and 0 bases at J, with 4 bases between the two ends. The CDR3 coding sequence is TGTGCCACCAGCGCGATGAACACTGAAGCTTTCTTT. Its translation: CATSAMNTEAFF.

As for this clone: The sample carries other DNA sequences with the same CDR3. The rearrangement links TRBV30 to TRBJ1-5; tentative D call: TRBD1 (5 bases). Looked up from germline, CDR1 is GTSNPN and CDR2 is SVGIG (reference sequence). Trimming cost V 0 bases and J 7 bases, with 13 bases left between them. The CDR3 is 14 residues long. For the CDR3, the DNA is TGTGCCTGGAGTGTCGGGCAGGGCGACCAGCCCCAGCATTTT. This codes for CAWSVGQGDQPQHF.

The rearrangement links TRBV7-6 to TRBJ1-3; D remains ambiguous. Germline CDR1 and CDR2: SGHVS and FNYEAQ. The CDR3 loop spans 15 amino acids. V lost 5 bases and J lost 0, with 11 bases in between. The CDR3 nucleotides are TGTGCCAGCAGCCGTATAGCAAGCTCTGGAAACACCATATATTTT. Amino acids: CASSRIASSGNTIYF. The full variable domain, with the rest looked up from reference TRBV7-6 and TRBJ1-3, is GAGVSQSPRYKVTKRGQDVALRCDPISGHVSLYWYRQALGQGPEFLTYFNYEAQQDKSGLPNDRFSAERPEGSISTLTIQRTEQRDSAMYRCASSRIASSGNTIYFGEGSWLTVV.

CDR3 sequence reads: CASSERGNTEAFF. CDR3 nucleotides: TGCGCCAGCAGCGAAAGAGGGAACACTGAAGCTTTCTTT. The J gene is TRBJ1-1, the V gene TRBV5-1; D gene unclear. The CDR3 length is 13 residues. The V gene's germline CDR1 is SGHRS and CDR2 YFSETQ. Between the trimmed V and J ends, which lost 4 bases and 1 base, there was a span of 8 bases.